These 5 T cell receptor beta chains originate from one sample sequenced in a study of cytomegalovirus exposure and HLA in healthy donors. Repertoires were generated with immunoSEQ multiplex PCR, while TCRdb's copy carries only in-frame clones and drops some. The sample lists roughly 86,000 clones, approximately 95% occurring once. The sequencing input was PBMCs. Receptor source: a man aged 18 to 29 in good health and CMV-seropositive.

The chain carries TRBV10-2 and TRBJ2-7; D unclear. Germline V gene data show CDR1 as WSHSY and CDR2 as SAAADI. Trimming took 2 bases from V and 1 from J, leaving 6 bases between them. The CDR3 consists of 13 residues. The CDR3 sequence is CASSEGSSYEQYF. As DNA, the CDR3 is TGCGCCAGCAGTGAGGGCAGTTCCTACGAGCAGTACTTC.

In this sample, this clone turned up once. This chain connects TRBV7-9 to TRBJ1-1; the D gene is possibly TRBD1 (6 bases). CDR3 length: 12 amino acids. Germline CDR1 is SEHNR and CDR2 is FQNEAQ (reference sequence). Trimming stripped 2 bases from V and 11 bases from J, with 12 bases between. The CDR3 DNA follows: TGTGCCAGCAGCTTACGACAGGACGATGCTTTCTTT. Protein product: CASSLRQDDAFF.

Here the CDR3 reads CASSPGLAGADTQYF. In nucleotides, the CDR3 is TGTGCCAGCTCACCAGGACTAGCGGGAGCAGATACGCAGTATTTT. This chain joins TRBV18 and TRBJ2-3; 13 nucleotides match TRBD2. The germline V gene encodes CDR1 KGHSH and CDR2 LQKENI. The CDR3 runs to 15 residues. V lost 2 bases and J lost 4; bases outside the gene matches: 0. The complete variable domain, with remaining parts taken from reference TRBV18 and TRBJ2-3, reads NAGVMQNPRHLVRRRGQEARLRCSPMKGHSHVYWYRQLPEEGLKFMVYLQKENIIDESGMPKERFSAEFPKEGPSILRIQQVVRGDSAAYFCASSPGLAGADTQYFGPGTRLTVL.

This clone was recorded once. V gene TRBV7-9 combines with J gene TRBJ2-1; 10 nucleotides match TRBD2. This CDR3 contains 15 residues. V shed 5 bases, J shed 8 bases, and the junction held 9 bases outside the gene matches. Per the germline V gene, CDR1 is SEHNR and CDR2 is FQNEAQ (reference sequence). Written as DNA, the CDR3 is TGTGCCAGCAGCAGTACAGCGGGAGGGCCCTATGAGCAGTTCTTC. This sequence encodes CASSSTAGGPYEQFF.

This chain uses TRBV5-1 with TRBJ2-5; TRBD2 agrees at 7 bases. Per germline, CDR1 SGHRS and CDR2 YFSETQ. The V segment lost 4 bases and the J segment 6 bases; nucleotides outside the gene matches: 12. The CDR3 extends over 15 amino acids. The CDR3 region is CASSPRLAVTQTQYF. The CDR3, as DNA: TGCGCCAGCAGCCCAAGACTAGCAGTGACGCAGACCCAGTACTTC.